A single T cell receptor beta chain is shown here with its context. What it binds is unknown. This record comes from a study of CD8 T cells in Susac syndrome. Findings of the study overall: Susac-specific public clones in total CD8+ repertoires numbered about 17; in CD8+ TEMRA repertoires, they numbered 4 to 6.

Reverse transcription of 0.5 to 1 ug RNA was performed with random hexamers. Using its own MiXCR run on the immunoSEQ multiplex PCR reads, TCRdb lists one record per CDR3 protein. The sample has around 80,000 distinct CDR3 sequences; approximately 93% are singletons. In germline, CDR1 is SNHLY, CDR2 FYNNEI. This CDR3 has 15 amino acids. V was pared by 1 base and J by 4 bases, with 11 bases between. This TCR was sampled from a human donor with Susac syndrome. The sample was CD8+ T cells from PBMCs. The genes are TRBV2 and TRBJ1-5, with D unclear. Here the CDR3 DNA reads TGTGCCAGCAGTGAAGAAAGGGTGGGGAATCAGCCCCAGCATTTT. Protein: CASSEERVGNQPQHF. The entire variable domain, with the rest obtained from reference TRBV2 and TRBJ1-5, is as follows: EPEVTQTPSHQVTQMGQEVILRCVPISNHLYFYWYRQILGQKVEFLVSFYNNEISEKSEIFDDQFSVERPDGSNFTLKIRSTKLEDSAMYFCASSEERVGNQPQHFGDGTRLSIL.